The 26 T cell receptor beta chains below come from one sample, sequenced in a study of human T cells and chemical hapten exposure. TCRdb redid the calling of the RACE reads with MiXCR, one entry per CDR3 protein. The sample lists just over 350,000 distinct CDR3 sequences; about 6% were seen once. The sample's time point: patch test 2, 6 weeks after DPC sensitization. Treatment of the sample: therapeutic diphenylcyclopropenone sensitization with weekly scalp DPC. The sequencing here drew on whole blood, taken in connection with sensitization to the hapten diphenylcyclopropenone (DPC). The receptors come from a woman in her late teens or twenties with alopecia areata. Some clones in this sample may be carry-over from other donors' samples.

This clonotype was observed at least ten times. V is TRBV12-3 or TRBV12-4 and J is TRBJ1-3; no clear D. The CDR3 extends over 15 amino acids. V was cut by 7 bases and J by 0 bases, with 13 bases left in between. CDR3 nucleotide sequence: TGTGCCAGCACTCTTATGGGCTCCTCTGGAAACACCATATATTTT. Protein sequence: CASTLMGSSGNTIYF.

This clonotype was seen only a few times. CDR3 DNA: TGTGCCAGCAGCTCCTCCAGAGGTCAGCCCCAGCATTTT. Translation: CASSSSRGQPQHF. The J gene is TRBJ1-5, the V gene TRBV7-2, with D unclear. This CDR3 comprises 13 residues. CDR1 SGHTA and CDR2 FQGNSA come from the germline V gene. With 4 bases removed from V and 6 bases from J, the gap between germline ends came to 10 bases.

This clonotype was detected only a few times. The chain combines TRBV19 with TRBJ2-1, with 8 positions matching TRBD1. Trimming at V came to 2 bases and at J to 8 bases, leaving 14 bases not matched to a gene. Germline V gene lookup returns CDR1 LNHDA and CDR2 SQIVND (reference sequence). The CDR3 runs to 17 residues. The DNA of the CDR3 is TGTGCCAGTAGTATAAAACCCACGGGGACAGGCTTCGATGAGCAGTTCTTC. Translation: CASSIKPTGTGFDEQFF.

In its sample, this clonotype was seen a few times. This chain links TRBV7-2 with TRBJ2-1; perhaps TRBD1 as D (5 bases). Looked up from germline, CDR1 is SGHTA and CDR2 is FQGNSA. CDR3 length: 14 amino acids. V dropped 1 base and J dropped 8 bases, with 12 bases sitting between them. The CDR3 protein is CASSLGVGVYEQFF. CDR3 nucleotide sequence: TGTGCCAGCAGCTTAGGGGTAGGGGTTTATGAGCAGTTCTTC.

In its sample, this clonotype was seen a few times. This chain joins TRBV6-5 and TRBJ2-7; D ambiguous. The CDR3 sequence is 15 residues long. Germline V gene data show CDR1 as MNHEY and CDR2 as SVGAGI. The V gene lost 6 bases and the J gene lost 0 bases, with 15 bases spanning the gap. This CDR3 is CASSSGPLHSYEQYF. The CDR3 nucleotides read TGTGCCAGCAGCTCCGGACCGCTTCACTCCTACGAGCAGTACTTC.

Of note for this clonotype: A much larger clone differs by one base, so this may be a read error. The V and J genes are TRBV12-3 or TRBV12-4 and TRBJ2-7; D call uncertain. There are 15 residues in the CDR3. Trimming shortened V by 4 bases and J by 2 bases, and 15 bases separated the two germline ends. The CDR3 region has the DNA TGTGCCAGCAGTTCCTCGGACCGTGACCCCTACGAGCAGTACTTC. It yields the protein CASSSSDRDPYEQYF.

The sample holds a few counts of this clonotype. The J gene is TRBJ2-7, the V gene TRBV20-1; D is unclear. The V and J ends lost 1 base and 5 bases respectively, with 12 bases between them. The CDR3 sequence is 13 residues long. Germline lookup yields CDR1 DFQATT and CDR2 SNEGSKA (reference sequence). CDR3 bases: TGCAGTGCTAGAGTGGTTAGTCTGGACGAGCAGTACTTC. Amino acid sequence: CSARVVSLDEQYF.

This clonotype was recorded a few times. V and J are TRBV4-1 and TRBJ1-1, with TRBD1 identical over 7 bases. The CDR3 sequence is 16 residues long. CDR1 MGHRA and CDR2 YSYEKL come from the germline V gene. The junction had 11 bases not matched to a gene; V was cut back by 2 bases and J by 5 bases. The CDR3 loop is CASSQPAQGRLTEAFF. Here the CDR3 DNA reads TGCGCCAGCAGCCAACCTGCACAGGGGAGATTGACTGAAGCTTTCTTT.

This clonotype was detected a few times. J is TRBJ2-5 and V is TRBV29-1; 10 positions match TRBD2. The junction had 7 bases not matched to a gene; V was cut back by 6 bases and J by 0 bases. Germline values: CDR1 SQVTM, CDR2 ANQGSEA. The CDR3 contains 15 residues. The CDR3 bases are TGCAGCGTAGCGGGGGGGCCAGGGGACCAAGAGACCCAGTACTTC. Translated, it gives CSVAGGPGDQETQYF. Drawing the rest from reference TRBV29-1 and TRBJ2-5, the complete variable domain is SAVISQKPSRDICQRGTSLTIQCQVDSQVTMMFWYRQQPGQSLTLIATANQGSEATYESGFVIDKFPISRPNLTFSTLTVSNMSPEDSSIYLCSVAGGPGDQETQYFGPGTRLLVL.

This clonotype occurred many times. Written as DNA, the CDR3 is TGTGCCAGCAGCCCCGGGACAGGGGAAAATAGCAATCAGCCCCAGCATTTT. The encoded protein is CASSPGTGENSNQPQHF. The rearrangement links TRBV7-6 to TRBJ1-5, with 10 bases that match TRBD1. This CDR3 comprises 17 residues. CDR1 is SGHVS, CDR2 FNYEAQ, per germline. V lost 5 bases, J lost 0 bases, and 7 bases stayed unmatched.

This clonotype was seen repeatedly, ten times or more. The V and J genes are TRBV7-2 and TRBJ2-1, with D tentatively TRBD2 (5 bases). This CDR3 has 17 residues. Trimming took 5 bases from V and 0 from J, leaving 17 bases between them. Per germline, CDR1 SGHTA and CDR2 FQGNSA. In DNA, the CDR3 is TGTGCCAGCAGCCAGGCCCGGGGTTTAAGCTCCTACAATGAGCAGTTCTTC. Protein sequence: CASSQARGLSSYNEQFF. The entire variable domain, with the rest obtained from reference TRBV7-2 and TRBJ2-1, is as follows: GAGVSQSPSNKVTEKGKDVELRCDPISGHTALYWYRQSLGQGLEFLIYFQGNSAPDKSGLPSDRFSAERTGGSVSTLTIQRTQQEDSAVYLCASSQARGLSSYNEQFFGPGTRLTVL.

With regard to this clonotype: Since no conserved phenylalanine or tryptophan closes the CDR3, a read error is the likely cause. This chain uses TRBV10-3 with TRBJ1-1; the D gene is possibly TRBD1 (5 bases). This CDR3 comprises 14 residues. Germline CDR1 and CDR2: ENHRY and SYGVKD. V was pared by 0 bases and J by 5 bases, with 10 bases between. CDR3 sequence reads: CAISESIGGTEAFL. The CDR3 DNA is TGTGCCATCAGTGAGTCGATCGGGGGGACTGAAGCTTTCTTA.

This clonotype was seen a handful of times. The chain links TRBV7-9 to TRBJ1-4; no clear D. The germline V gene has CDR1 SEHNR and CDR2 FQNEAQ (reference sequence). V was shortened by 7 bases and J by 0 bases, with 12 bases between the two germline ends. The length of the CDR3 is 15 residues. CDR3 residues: CASTPIATTNEKLFF. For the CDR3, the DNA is TGTGCCAGCACCCCAATCGCAACAACTAATGAAAAACTGTTTTTT.

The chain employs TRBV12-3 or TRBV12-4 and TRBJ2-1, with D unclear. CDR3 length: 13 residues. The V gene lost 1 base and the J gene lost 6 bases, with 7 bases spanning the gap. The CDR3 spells CASSLGSGNEQFF. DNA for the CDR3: TGTGCCAGCAGTTTAGGATCGGGCAATGAGCAGTTCTTC.

The CDR3 loop reads CASSFGGGAAEQFF. For the CDR3, the DNA is TGTGCCAGCAGTTTCGGCGGGGGGGCCGCTGAGCAGTTCTTC. This sequence joins TRBV6-2 or TRBV6-3 and TRBJ2-1; 9 positions match TRBD2. The germline gives CDR1 MNHEY, CDR2 SVGEGT. CDR3 length: 14 amino acids. J gave up 9 bases and V 4 bases, and 7 bases lay outside the gene matches.

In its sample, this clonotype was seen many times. The CDR3 coding sequence is TGTGCCACCAGGGACAGGGTACGCAATGAGCAGTTCTTC. As protein: CATRDRVRNEQFF. V is TRBV24-1 and J is TRBJ2-1, with 8 bases lining up with TRBD1. The CDR3 is made up of 13 amino acids. Germline V gene lookup returns CDR1 KGHDR and CDR2 SFDVKD. The trim removed 7 bases at V and 6 bases at J, leaving 4 bases unmatched.

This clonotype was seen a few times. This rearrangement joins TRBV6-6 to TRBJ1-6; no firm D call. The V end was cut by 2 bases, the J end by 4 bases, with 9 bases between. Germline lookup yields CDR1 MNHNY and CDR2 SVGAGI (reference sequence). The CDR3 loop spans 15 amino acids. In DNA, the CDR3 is TGTGCCAGCAGTTACGTTCGAGAATATAATTCACCCCTCCACTTT. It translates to CASSYVREYNSPLHF.

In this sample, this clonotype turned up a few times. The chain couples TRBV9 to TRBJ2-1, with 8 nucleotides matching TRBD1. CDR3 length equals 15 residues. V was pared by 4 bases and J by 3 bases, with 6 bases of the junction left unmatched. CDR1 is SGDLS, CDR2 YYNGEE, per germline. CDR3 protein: CASSLATGVYNEQFF. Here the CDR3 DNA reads TGTGCCAGCAGCCTGGCGACAGGGGTCTACAATGAGCAGTTCTTC.

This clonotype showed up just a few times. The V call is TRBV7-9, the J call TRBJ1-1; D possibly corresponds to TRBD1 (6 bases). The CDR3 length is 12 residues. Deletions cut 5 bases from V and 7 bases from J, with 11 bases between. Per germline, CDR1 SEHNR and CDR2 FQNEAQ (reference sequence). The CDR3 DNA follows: TGTGCCAGCAGCCACAAGACAGGTGAAGCTTTCTTT. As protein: CASSHKTGEAFF.

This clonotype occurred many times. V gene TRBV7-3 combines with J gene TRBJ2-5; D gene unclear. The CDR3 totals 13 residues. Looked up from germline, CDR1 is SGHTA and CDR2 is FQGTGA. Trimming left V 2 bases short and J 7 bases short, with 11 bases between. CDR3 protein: CASSLAASGTQYF. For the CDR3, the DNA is TGTGCCAGCAGCTTAGCGGCCTCGGGGACCCAGTACTTC.

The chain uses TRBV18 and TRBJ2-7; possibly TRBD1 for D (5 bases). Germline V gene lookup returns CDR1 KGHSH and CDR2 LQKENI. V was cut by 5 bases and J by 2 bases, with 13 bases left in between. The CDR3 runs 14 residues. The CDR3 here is CASSSQQGPYEQYF. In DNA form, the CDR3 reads TGTGCCAGCTCATCACAGCAGGGTCCCTACGAGCAGTACTTC.

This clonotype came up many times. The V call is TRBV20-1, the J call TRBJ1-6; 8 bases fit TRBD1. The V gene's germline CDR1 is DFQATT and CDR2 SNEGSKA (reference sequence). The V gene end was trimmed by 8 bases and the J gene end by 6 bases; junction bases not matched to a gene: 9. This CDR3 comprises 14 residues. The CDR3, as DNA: TGCAGTTCCTACCGACAGGGGCCTAATTCACCCCTCCACTTT. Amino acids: CSSYRQGPNSPLHF.

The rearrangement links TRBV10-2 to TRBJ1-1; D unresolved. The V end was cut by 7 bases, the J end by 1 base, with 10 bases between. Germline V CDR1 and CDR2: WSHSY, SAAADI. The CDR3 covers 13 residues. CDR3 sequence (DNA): TGCGCCAGCACGACACCGGGGAACACTGAAGCTTTCTTT. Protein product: CASTTPGNTEAFF.

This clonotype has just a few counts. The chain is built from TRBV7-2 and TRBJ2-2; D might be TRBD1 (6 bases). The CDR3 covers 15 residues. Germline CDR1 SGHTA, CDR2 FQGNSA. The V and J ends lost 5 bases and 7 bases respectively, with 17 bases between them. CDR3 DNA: TGTGCCAGCAGCGCCGGGCCGCGACAGGTCGGGGAGCTGTTTTTT. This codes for CASSAGPRQVGELFF.

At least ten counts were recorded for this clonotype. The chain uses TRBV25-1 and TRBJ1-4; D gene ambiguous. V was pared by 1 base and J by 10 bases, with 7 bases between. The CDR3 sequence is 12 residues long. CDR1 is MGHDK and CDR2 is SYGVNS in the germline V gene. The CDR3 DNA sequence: TGTGCCAGCAGTGAATCCCCCCGAAAACTGTTTTTT. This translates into CASSESPRKLFF.

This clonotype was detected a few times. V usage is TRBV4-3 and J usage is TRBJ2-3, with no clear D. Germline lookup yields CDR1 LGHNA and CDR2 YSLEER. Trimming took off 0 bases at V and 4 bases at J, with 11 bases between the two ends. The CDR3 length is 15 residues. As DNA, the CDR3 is TGCGCCAGCAGCCAAGATAACAGAGGTGCAGATACGCAGTATTTT. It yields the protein CASSQDNRGADTQYF.